This TCR beta chain was recorded in a study of beta chain features in type 1 diabetes. Markers CD45RO/CCR7/CD25/CD127/CD95/CD27 served to sort CD4+ naive, central memory, regulatory and stem cell-like memory cells. Without exception, sorted populations had purity beyond 95%. The isolated RNA, all of it, was reverse transcribed, so expressed TCRB transcripts were what got sequenced. Sequencing of stem cell-like memory T cell samples yielded some 1 million reads on average. TCRdb's table, derived via immunoSEQ multiplex PCR, lists solely in-frame clones and lacks some. This sample has approximately 46,000 clones; approximately 40% occur once, and the top ten carry 0.1% to 0.15%. General observations from the study: Shorter TCRB CDR3s, moderately but significantly so, were found in Type 1 diabetes patients in all four CD4+ subsets.

The CDR3 is 13 residues long. The germline V gene has CDR1 SQVTM and CDR2 ANQGSEA. The V and J ends lost 4 bases and 5 bases respectively, with 11 bases between them. For this clone: Its cognate antigen is unknown.

This receptor was identified in a man aged 25-40 years with type 1 diabetes. The sample comprised stem cell memory CD4+ T cells from blood. The V gene is TRBV29-1, the J gene TRBJ2-2, with D perhaps TRBD2 (6 bases). CDR3 nucleotide sequence: TGCAGCGTTGGAGGAGGGAGAACCGGGGAGCTGTTTTTT. Its protein is CSVGGGRTGELFF.